This T cell receptor beta chain derives from a study of blood T cell repertoires in COVID-19. For the study at large: Spain, Italy and the United States supplied samples that represented acute and convalescent COVID-19. T cells, B-cell-depleted T cells, or PBMCs supplied cDNA or gDNA.

Germline CDR1 is SQVTM and CDR2 is ANQGSEA. Trimming at V came to 7 bases and at J to 0 bases, leaving 3 bases not matched to a gene. There are 13 residues in the CDR3. Study processing details: The authors estimated nucleated cell counts from reference gene primer amplification. Sequencing was performed with immunoSEQ multiplex PCR; in TCRdb, only in-frame clones are kept and a portion is missing. D and trimming were read from the DNA, whereas the V and J calls and clone size are those reported in that table. The sample includes tens of thousands of clones, about 79% of them seen just once. Sequencing used peripheral blood. V gene TRBV29-1 combines with J gene TRBJ1-5; the match to TRBD1 covers 7 bases. The TCR comes from a woman in her sixties with acute or convalescent COVID-19. CDR3 loop: CSARDSSNQPQHF. The CDR3 DNA is TGCAGCGCCCGGGACAGTAGCAATCAGCCCCAGCATTTT.